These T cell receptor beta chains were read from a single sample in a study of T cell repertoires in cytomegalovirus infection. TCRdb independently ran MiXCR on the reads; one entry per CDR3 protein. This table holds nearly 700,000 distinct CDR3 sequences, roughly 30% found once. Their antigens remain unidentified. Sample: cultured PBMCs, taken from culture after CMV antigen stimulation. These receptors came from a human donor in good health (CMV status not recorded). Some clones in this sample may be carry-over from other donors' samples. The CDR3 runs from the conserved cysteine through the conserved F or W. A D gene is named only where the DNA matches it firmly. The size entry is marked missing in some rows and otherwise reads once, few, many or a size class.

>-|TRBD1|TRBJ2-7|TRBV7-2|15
CASSHTPGQLRGQYF
TGTGCCAGCAGCCACACCCCGGGACAGCTACGAGGGCAGTACTTC
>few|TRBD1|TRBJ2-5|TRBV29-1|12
CSGGQWGETQYF
TGCAGCGGGGGACAGTGGGGAGAGACCCAGTACTTC
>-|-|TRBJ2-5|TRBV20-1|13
CSASPGGRETQYF
TGCAGTGCTAGTCCCGGGGGGCGAGAGACCCAGTACTTC
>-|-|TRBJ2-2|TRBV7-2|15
CVSSKVARYTGELFF
TGTGTCAGCAGCAAGGTAGCCCGGTACACCGGGGAGCTGTTTTTT
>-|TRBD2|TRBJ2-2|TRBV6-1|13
CASLRTSGGELFF
TGTGCCAGCTTAAGGACTAGCGGGGGGGAGCTGTTTTTT
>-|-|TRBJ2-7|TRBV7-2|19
CASSLEGDQLIIYSYEQYF
TGTGCCAGCAGCTTAGAGGGCGATCAGCTTATTATCTACTCCTACGAGCAGTACTTC
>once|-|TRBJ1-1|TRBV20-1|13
CSARRQLNTEAFF
TGCAGTGCTAGGAGGCAGTTGAACACTGAAGCTTTCTTT
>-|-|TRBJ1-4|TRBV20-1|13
CSARDATNEKLFF
TGCAGTGCTAGAGATGCAACTAATGAAAAACTGTTTTTT
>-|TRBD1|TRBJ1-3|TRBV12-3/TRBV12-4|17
CASSSLTGPFSGNTIYF
TGTGCCAGCAGTTCTTTGACAGGGCCCTTCTCTGGAAACACCATATATTTT
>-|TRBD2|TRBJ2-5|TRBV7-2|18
CTSSLGGLAGGYTETQYF
TGTACCAGCAGCCTAGGGGGGCTAGCGGGAGGGTACACGGAGACCCAGTACTTC
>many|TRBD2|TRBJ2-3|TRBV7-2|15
CASRGAGGRTDTQYF
TGTGCCAGTCGGGGAGCGGGGGGGCGCACAGATACGCAGTATTTT
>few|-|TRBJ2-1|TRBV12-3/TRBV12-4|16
CASRTSGGEAGNEQFF
TGTGCCAGCAGGACCTCTGGCGGGGAGGCGGGAAATGAGCAGTTCTTC
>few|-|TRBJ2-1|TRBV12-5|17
CASGPSTLGPAYNEQFF
TGTGCTAGTGGTCCATCGACCCTGGGCCCAGCCTACAATGAGCAGTTCTTC
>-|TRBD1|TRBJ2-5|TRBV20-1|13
CSAIQGGGETQYF
TGCAGTGCTATACAGGGGGGAGGAGAGACCCAGTACTTC
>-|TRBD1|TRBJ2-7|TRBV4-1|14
CASSQAQGVHEQYF
TGCGCCAGCAGCCAAGCGCAGGGGGTCCACGAGCAGTACTTC
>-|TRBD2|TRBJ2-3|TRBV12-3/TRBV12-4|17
CASSTLGLAGFRDTQYF
TGTGCCAGCAGTACCTTGGGACTAGCGGGGTTCAGGGATACGCAGTATTTT
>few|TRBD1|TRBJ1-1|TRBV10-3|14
CATTGQTTSTEAFF
TGTGCCACCACGGGACAGACCACGAGCACTGAAGCTTTCTTT
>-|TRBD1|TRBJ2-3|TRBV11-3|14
CASSSQGDTDTQYF
TGTGCCAGCAGCTCACAGGGGGATACAGATACGCAGTATTTT
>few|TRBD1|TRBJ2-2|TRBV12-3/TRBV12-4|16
CASLTGETGLGGELFF
TGTGCCAGCCTTACCGGAGAGACAGGGCTGGGCGGGGAGCTGTTTTTT
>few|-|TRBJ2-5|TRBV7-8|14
CASSLYRVRETQYF
TGTGCCAGCAGCCTCTACAGGGTCCGGGAGACCCAGTACTTC
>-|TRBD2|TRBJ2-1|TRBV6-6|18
CASSYSIVWREGDNEQFF
TGTGCCAGCAGTTACTCGATTGTATGGCGGGAGGGGGACAATGAGCAGTTCTTC
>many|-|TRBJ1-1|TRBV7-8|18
CASSLEVGRYSGNTEAFF
TGTGCCAGCAGCTTAGAGGTGGGTCGATACAGTGGAAACACTGAAGCTTTCTTT
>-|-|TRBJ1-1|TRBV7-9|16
CASSLAGGLPNTEAFF
TGTGCCAGCAGCTTAGCGGGGGGACTTCCGAACACTGAAGCTTTCTTT
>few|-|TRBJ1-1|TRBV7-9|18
CASSLLWGRQSENTEAFF
TGTGCCAGCAGCCTCCTGTGGGGTCGACAGAGTGAAAACACTGAAGCTTTCTTT
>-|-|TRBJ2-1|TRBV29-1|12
CSAGWGRNEQFF
TGCAGCGCCGGATGGGGGCGGAATGAGCAGTTCTTC
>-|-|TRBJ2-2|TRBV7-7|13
CASSLVITGELFF
TGTGCCAGCAGCTTAGTTATCACCGGGGAGCTGTTTTTT
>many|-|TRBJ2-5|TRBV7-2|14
CASSRDGLQETQYF
TGTGCCAGCAGCCGGGACGGACTCCAAGAGACCCAGTACTTC
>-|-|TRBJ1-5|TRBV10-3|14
CAISESRGNQPQHF
TGTGCCATCAGTGAGTCCCGCGGAAACCAGCCCCAGCATTTT
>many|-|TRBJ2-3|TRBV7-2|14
CASSLAGSPDTQYF
TGTGCCAGCAGCTTAGCGGGCTCCCCAGATACGCAGTATTTT
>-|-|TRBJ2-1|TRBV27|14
CASSSAGLGHEQFF
TGTGCCAGCAGTTCGGCAGGTCTCGGGCATGAGCAGTTCTTC
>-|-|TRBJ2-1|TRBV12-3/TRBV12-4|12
CASTLDSNEQFF
TGTGCCAGCACTCTGGACAGCAATGAGCAGTTCTTC
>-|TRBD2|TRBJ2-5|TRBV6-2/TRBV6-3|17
CASSYEGLAGAEETQYF
TGTGCCAGCAGTTACGAGGGGTTAGCGGGAGCGGAGGAGACCCAGTACTTC
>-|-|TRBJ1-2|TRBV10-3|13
CAIASGEGYGYTF
TGTGCCATCGCGTCAGGGGAAGGTTATGGCTACACCTTC
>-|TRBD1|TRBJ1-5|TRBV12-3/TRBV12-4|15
CASTLKGAGGQPQHF
TGTGCCAGCACTTTAAAGGGGGCCGGGGGTCAGCCCCAGCATTTT
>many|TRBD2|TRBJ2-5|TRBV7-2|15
CASSFTGTSPSTQYF
TGTGCCAGCAGCTTCACCGGGACTAGCCCGTCGACCCAGTACTTC
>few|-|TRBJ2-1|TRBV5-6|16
CASSRFRDSDFNEQFF
TGTGCCAGCAGCCGATTCCGGGACTCGGACTTCAATGAGCAGTTCTTC
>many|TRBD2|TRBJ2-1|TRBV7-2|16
CASSPSGLAGYNEQFF
TGTGCCAGCAGCCCTAGCGGGCTAGCGGGCTACAATGAGCAGTTCTTC
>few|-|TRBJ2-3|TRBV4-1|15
CASSHLPLGADTQCF
TGCGCCAGCAGCCACCTCCCCCTTGGGGCAGATACGCAGTGTTTT
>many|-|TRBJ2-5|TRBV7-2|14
CASTPRGNRETQYF
TGTGCCAGCACCCCCAGAGGGAATCGGGAGACCCAGTACTTC
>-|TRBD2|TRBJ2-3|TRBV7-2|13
CASSLGTRLAQYF
TGTGCCAGCAGCTTAGGGACCCGACTAGCCCAGTATTTT
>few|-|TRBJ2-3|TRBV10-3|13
CAISARQRDTQYF
TGTGCCATCAGTGCGCGTCAGAGGGATACGCAGTATTTT
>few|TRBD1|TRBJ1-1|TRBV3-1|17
CASSQWARQGASTEAFF
TGTGCCAGCAGCCAATGGGCAAGACAGGGAGCAAGTACTGAAGCTTTCTTT
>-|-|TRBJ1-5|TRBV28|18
CASSSSFTNVSHYQPQHF
TGTGCCAGCAGTTCGAGTTTTACAAACGTCAGCCATTATCAGCCCCAGCATTTT
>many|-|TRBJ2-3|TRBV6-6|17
CASSYSSRTSSTDTQYF
TGTGCCAGCAGTTACTCGAGTCGGACCTCTAGCACAGATACGCAGTATTTT
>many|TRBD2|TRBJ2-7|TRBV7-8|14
CASSSGTSDYEQYF
TGTGCCAGCAGCTCCGGGACTAGCGACTACGAGCAGTACTTC
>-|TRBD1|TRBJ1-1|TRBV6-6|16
CASSYQGQALPLEAFF
TGTGCCAGCAGTTACCAGGGACAGGCGCTCCCCTTAGAAGCTTTCTTT
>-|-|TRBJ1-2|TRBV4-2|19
CASRLIHSGTLDDNYGYTF
TGTGCCAGCAGACTCATACACTCCGGGACCCTTGATGATAACTATGGCTACACCTTC
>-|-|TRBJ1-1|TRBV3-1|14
CASSQWAARAEAFF
TGTGCCAGCAGCCAATGGGCAGCTAGGGCTGAAGCTTTCTTT
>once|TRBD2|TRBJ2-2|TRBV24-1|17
CATSDPLAGGNTGELFF
TGTGCCACCAGTGATCCGCTAGCGGGGGGGAACACCGGGGAGCTGTTTTTT